The sequence of this TCR beta chain was determined in a study of CD8 T cells in ankylosing spondylitis. Study-wide results and caveats: Reports say disease-linked clones showed up significantly more in matched ankylosing spondylitis synovial fluid.

Quantitative barcoded 5'-RACE was used to prepare TCR beta libraries. TCRdb re-called the 5' RACE reads with MiXCR, one entry per CDR3 protein. Among approximately 240,000 distinct CDR3 sequences listed, about 10% were seen once. The germline gives CDR1 SEHNR, CDR2 FQNEAQ (reference sequence). CDR3 length: 14 residues. Trimming at V came to 1 base and at J to 6 bases, leaving 6 bases not matched to a gene. This clonotype was seen a handful of times. Its antigen is undetermined. The J gene is TRBJ2-7, the V gene TRBV7-9; 7 bases agree with TRBD2. Input material: blood, either unsorted or a sorted T cell fraction (not recorded which). This receptor was taken from a male donor with ankylosing spondylitis or in good health (not recorded which). CDR3 protein: CASSLGLAATEQYF. CDR3 DNA sequence: TGTGCCAGCAGCTTAGGGCTAGCGGCAACCGAGCAGTACTTC.